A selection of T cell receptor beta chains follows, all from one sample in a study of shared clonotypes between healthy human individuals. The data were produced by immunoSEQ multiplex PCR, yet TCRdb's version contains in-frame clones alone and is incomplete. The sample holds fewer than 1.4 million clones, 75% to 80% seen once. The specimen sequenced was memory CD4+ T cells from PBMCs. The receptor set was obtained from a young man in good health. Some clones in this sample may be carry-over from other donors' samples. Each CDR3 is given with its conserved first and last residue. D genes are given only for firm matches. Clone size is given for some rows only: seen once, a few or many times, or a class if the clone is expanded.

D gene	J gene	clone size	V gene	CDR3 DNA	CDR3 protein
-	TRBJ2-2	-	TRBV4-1	TGCGCCAGCAGCCAAGAAACCACGGGGGTCACCGGGGAGCTGTTTTTT	CASSQETTGVTGELFF
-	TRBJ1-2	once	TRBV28	TGTGCCAGCAGCCCTCAGTTTTGGGGCTACACCTTC	CASSPQFWGYTF
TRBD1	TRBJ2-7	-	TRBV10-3	TGTGCCAGCCAGGGACAGGGGGTATACGAGCAGTACTTC	CASQGQGVYEQYF
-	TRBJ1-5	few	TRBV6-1	TGTGCCAGCAGTGAAGGTTTGCAGGGCAATCAGCCCCAGCATTTT	CASSEGLQGNQPQHF
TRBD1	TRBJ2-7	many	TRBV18	TGTGCCAGCTCACCAAGGCTTCTACCGGACAGGGATGAGCAGTACTTC	CASSPRLLPDRDEQYF
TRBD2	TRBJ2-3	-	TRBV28	TGTGCCAGCAGTTTCGGGACTAGCGGGAGGGCCCCAGATACGCAGTATTTT	CASSFGTSGRAPDTQYF
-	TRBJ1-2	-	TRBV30	TGTGCCTGGAACTTACTCGAGGGTTCTGGCTACACCTTC	CAWNLLEGSGYTF
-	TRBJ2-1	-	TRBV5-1	TGCGCCAGCAGCTTGAATTCTGGGGAGGCCAATGAGCAGTTCTTC	CASSLNSGEANEQFF
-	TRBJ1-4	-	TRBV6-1	TGTGCCAGCGCCGGGGGAGGACTTGGTGAAAAACTGTTTTTT	CASAGGGLGEKLFF
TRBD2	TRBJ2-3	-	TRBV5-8	TGTGCCAGCAGCTTACTAGCGGGCATTACTAGCACAGATACGCAGTATTTT	CASSLLAGITSTDTQYF
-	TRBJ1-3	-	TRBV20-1	TGCAGTGCCCCCACAGGAAACACCATATATTTT	CSAPTGNTIYF
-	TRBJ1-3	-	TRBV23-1	TGCGCCAGCAGGAGAAACACCATATATTTT	CASRRNTIYF
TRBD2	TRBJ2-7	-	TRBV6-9	TGTGCCAGCAGTTATTATCCGGATATGGTAGCGGGAGGGCCACTCCTCTCCTACGAGCAGTACTTC	CASSYYPDMVAGGPLLSYEQYF
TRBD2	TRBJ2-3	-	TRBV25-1	TGTGCCAGCAGTGAACATAGCGGGTTAAGCACAGATACGCAGTATTTT	CASSEHSGLSTDTQYF
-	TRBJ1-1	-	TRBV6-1	TGTGCCAGCAGTGCTCAAGAAGGGTACACTGAAGCTTTCTTT	CASSAQEGYTEAFF
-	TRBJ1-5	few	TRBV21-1	TGTGCCAGCAGCAAAGGGACGTCGGGTCAGCCCCAGCATTTT	CASSKGTSGQPQHF
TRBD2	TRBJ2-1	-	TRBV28	TGTGCCAGCAGGGGACTAGCGAGGTACAATGAGCAGTTCTTC	CASRGLARYNEQFF
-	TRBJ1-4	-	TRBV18	TGTGCCAGCTCACGGCAAGCAACTAATGAAAAACTGTTTTTT	CASSRQATNEKLFF
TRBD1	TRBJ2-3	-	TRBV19	TGTGCCAGTAGTATAGATTGGGGGACAGGGACAGATACGCAGTATTTT	CASSIDWGTGTDTQYF
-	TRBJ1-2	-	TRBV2	TGTGCCAGCAGTCGACAGGATAATGGCTACACCTTC	CASSRQDNGYTF
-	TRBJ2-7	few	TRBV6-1	TGTGCCAGCAAGGTTATGGCGTCGAAATCCAGGGAGCAGTACTTC	CASKVMASKSREQYF
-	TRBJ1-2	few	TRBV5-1	TGCGCCAGCAGCCCGCGGCTCAGGGTAATTGATAACGATGGCTACACCTTC	CASSPRLRVIDNDGYTF
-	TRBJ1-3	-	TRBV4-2	TGTGCCAGCAGCCAAGACGGGGTCTCTGGAAACACCATATATTTT	CASSQDGVSGNTIYF
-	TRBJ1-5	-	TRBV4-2	TGTGCCAGCAGCCAAGATTGGGTTAGCAATCAGCCCCAGCATTTT	CASSQDWVSNQPQHF
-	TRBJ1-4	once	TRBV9	TGTGCCAGCAGCGTGGCCCCCGAAGGACATAATGAAAAACTGTTTTTT	CASSVAPEGHNEKLFF
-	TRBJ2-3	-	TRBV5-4	TGTGCCAGCAGCTTGGCTCAGGTGTCCAGGACAGATACGCAGTATTTT	CASSLAQVSRTDTQYF
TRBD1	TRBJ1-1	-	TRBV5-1	TGCGCCAGCAGCGATGGACAGGGTAGGAACACTGAAGCTTTCTTT	CASSDGQGRNTEAFF
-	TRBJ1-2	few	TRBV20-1	TGCAGTACCGCCAGAAGGGATGGCTACACCTTC	CSTARRDGYTF
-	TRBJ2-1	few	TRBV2	TGTGCCAGCTACGGTTCGGGGGCTTTTTACAATGAGCAGTTCTTC	CASYGSGAFYNEQFF
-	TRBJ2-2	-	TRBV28	TGTGCCAGCAGTTTGGGGCGGGTGAACACCGGGGAGCTGTTTTTT	CASSLGRVNTGELFF
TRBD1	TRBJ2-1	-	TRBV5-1	TGCGCCAGCAGCTTCGGACAGGCCTCCTACAATGAGCAGTTCTTC	CASSFGQASYNEQFF
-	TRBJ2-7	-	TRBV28	TGTGCCAGCAGCCTACAGGTCGGCGAGCAGTACTTC	CASSLQVGEQYF
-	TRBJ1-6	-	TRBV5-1	TGCGCCAGCAGCTTAACAGGGAACTCCTATAATTCACCCCTCCACTTT	CASSLTGNSYNSPLHF
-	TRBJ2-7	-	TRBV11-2	TGTGCCAGCAGAGGCAGGGGCTCCCCCTCCTACGAGCAGTACTTC	CASRGRGSPSYEQYF
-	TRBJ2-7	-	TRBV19	TGTGCCAGTAGTAGGGACCCGGATCCCAGGGCTAGCGAGCAGTACTTC	CASSRDPDPRASEQYF
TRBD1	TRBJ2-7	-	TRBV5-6	TGTGCCAGCAGCAGCGACAGGGGGTTAGGCGAGCAGTACTTC	CASSSDRGLGEQYF
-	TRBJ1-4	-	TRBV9	TGTGCCAGCAGCCAGTCTGCAACTAATGAAAAACTGTTTTTT	CASSQSATNEKLFF
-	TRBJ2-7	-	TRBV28	TGTGCCAGCTTAGTTGTCAGCCCGCACTACGAGCAGTACTTC	CASLVVSPHYEQYF
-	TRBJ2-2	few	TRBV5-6	TGTGCCAGCAGCTTCTACCGACTGGGGAACACCGGGGAGCTGTTTTTT	CASSFYRLGNTGELFF
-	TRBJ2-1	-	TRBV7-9	TGTGCCAGCAGCTTAAGGTGGCCACCCCCACCTCAAGACTATGAGCAGTTCTTC	CASSLRWPPPPQDYEQFF
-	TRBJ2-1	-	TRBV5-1	TGCGCCAGCAGCTGGCAGGGCCTAGGGGATGAGCAGTTCTTC	CASSWQGLGDEQFF
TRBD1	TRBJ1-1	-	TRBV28	TGTGCCAGCAGCGAGGACAGGGGGAGGAACACTGAAGCTTTCTTT	CASSEDRGRNTEAFF
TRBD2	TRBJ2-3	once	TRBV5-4	TGTGCCAGCAGCCGCGTTAGCGGGAGGGCTGCAGATACGCAGTATTTT	CASSRVSGRAADTQYF
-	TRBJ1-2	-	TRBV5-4	TGTGCCAGCAGCTCTGTGGGGGTTGGTGGCTACACCTTC	CASSSVGVGGYTF
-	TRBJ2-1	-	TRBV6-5	TGTGCCAGCAGTTATCGGGACCCCGGTATTAATGAGCAGTTCTTC	CASSYRDPGINEQFF
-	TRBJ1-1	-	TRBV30	TGTGCCTGGAGTGTATGGATGAACACTGAAGCTTTCTTT	CAWSVWMNTEAFF
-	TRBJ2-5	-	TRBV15	TGTGCCACCAGCAGAGGCGTAGTGGGGGAGACCCAGTACTTC	CATSRGVVGETQYF
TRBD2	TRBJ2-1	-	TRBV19	TGTGCCAGTAGTGGACGGGAGGGCCGGAGTGAGCAGTTCTTC	CASSGREGRSEQFF
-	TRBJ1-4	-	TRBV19	TGTGCCAGTAGTTTCCGGGACGGTGCCCTTGCAACTAATGAAAAACTGTTTTTT	CASSFRDGALATNEKLFF
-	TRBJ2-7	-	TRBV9	TGTGCCAGCAGCCCCCAGGTGGAGGGATACGAGCAGTACTTC	CASSPQVEGYEQYF
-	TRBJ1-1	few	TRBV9	TGTGCCAGCAGCGCCTCCGAGGCCGGAGCTTTCTTT	CASSASEAGAFF
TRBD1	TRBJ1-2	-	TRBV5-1	TGCGCCAGCAGCTTTGGGGACAGGGGAGACTATGGCTACACCTTC	CASSFGDRGDYGYTF
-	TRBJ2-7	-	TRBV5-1	TGCGCCAGCAGCCACCGGGACACGCCGACCCTAAGCTCCTACGAGCAGTACTTC	CASSHRDTPTLSSYEQYF
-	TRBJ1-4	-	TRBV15	TGTGCCACCAGCTCGGGGACGGCCGATAATGAAAAACTGTTTTTT	CATSSGTADNEKLFF
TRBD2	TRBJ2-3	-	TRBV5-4	TGTGCCAGCAGCTCCAGAACGGGAGGGACAGATACGCAGTATTTT	CASSSRTGGTDTQYF
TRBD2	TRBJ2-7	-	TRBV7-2	TGTGCCAGCACCGATGGGGCTAGCGGACCCTACGAGCAGTACTTC	CASTDGASGPYEQYF
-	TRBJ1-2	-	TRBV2	TGTGCCAGCAGGTTCGGTGGGGGAGATTATGGCTACACCTTC	CASRFGGGDYGYTF